Each of the 28 T cell receptor beta chains below was sequenced from the same sample in a study of regulatory T cells. Findings of the study overall: Hydrophobic residues at CDR3 positions 6 and 7 were enriched in conventional CD4+ T cells of CD3G-deficient patients.

What these receptors recognize is not known. Amplification used 52 TRBV primers and 13 TRBJ primers. The method was immunoSEQ multiplex PCR; TCRdb's version includes in-frame clones alone and lacks a portion of them. The sample yields around 30,000 clones, about 93% seen once. Sequenced material: conventional CD4+ T cells sorted from blood. All receptors come from a child aged 2-15 years with CD3G deficiency.

Of note for this clone: Distinct nucleotide sequences in the sample also encode this CDR3. The chain couples TRBV28 to TRBJ2-2; D gene ambiguous. This CDR3 region has 12 residues. Germline V gives CDR1 MDHEN, CDR2 SYDVKM. With 3 bases removed from V and 1 base from J, the gap between germline ends came to 0 bases. CDR3: CASSLNTGELFF. The CDR3 DNA reads as TGTGCCAGCAGTTTGAACACCGGGGAGCTGTTTTTT.

This rearrangement joins TRBV6-1 to TRBJ1-1, with D tentatively TRBD1 (5 bases). The CDR3 extends over 13 amino acids. Germline lookup yields CDR1 MNHNS and CDR2 SASEGT. Trimming took 2 bases from V and 11 from J, leaving 15 bases between them. CDR3 region: CASSETKGRKAFF. The CDR3 DNA reads as TGTGCCAGCAGTGAAACAAAGGGGCGGAAGGCTTTCTTT.

J is TRBJ1-1 and V is TRBV28; D unresolved. Germline CDR1 is MDHEN and CDR2 is SYDVKM. The CDR3 runs 14 residues. Trimming pared 4 bases from V and 7 bases from J, leaving 16 bases between. CDR3 nucleotide sequence: TGTGCCAGCAGTTCCCCAGCGATTACCGATGAAGCTTTCTTT. As protein: CASSSPAITDEAFF.

The chain has TRBV28 and TRBJ2-7; 15 bases align to TRBD2. V trimming: 4 bases; J trimming: 0 bases; junction bases outside the gene matches: 7. The CDR3 length is 18 residues. Per germline, CDR1 MDHEN and CDR2 SYDVKM. The CDR3 DNA reads TGTGCCAGCAGTTCAGCGGGACTAGCGGGAGGTCTCTCCTACGAGCAGTACTTC. Its protein product is CASSSAGLAGGLSYEQYF.

This clone was recorded once. The chain links TRBV18 to TRBJ2-7, with TRBD1 identical over 7 bases. Germline V gives CDR1 KGHSH, CDR2 LQKENI. The CDR3 runs to 13 residues. After removal of 6 bases from V and 5 bases from J, the junction contained 7 bases not matched to a gene. CDR3: CASSRDSRHEQYF. The DNA of the CDR3 is TGTGCCAGCTCCCGGGACAGTCGGCACGAGCAGTACTTC.

This clone was detected a few times. The V gene is TRBV5-1, the J gene TRBJ2-7, with a possible D match to TRBD2 (6 bases). CDR1 is SGHRS and CDR2 is YFSETQ in the germline V gene. V was pared by 4 bases and J by 3 bases, with 14 bases between. The CDR3 is made up of 14 amino acids. The CDR3 loop is CASSLNDGSYEQYF. The CDR3, as DNA: TGCGCCAGCAGCCTTAACGACGGGAGCTACGAGCAGTACTTC.

V is TRBV7-8 and J is TRBJ2-5; weak D call: TRBD2 (5 bases). V was pared by 4 bases and J by 7 bases, with 16 bases between. The V gene's germline CDR1 is SGHVS and CDR2 FQNEAQ. The CDR3 length is 14 residues. The DNA for the CDR3 is TGTGCCAGCAGCTCCGGTACTAGGACGGGGACCCAGTACTTC. This encodes CASSSGTRTGTQYF.

Here the CDR3 reads CASSLSDRPYKAFF. The DNA of the CDR3 is TGTGCCAGCAGTTTGTCGGACAGGCCTTATAAGGCTTTCTTT. The chain links TRBV28 to TRBJ1-1, with 7 bases that match TRBD1. V gave up 3 bases and J gave up 11 bases; unmatched junction bases: 12. Germline CDR1 is MDHEN and CDR2 is SYDVKM. CDR3 length: 14 amino acids.

The rearrangement uses TRBV5-1 and TRBJ2-1; D possibly corresponds to TRBD1 (5 bases). CDR1 SGHRS and CDR2 YFSETQ come from the germline V gene. With 4 bases removed from V and 10 bases from J, the gap between germline ends came to 12 bases. The CDR3 is 12 amino acids. Here the CDR3 DNA reads TGCGCCAGCAGCCAAATAACAGGAGAGCAGTTCTTC. Translating gives CASSQITGEQFF.

This clone was recorded once. V gene TRBV19 combines with J gene TRBJ2-2; D is ambiguous. The germline gives CDR1 LNHDA, CDR2 SQIVND (reference sequence). The CDR3 sequence is 13 residues long. V was pared by 5 bases and J by 6 bases, with 10 bases between. The DNA of the CDR3 is TGTGCCAGTAGTGCGTCTGGGGCCGGGGAGCTGTTTTTT. Translating gives CASSASGAGELFF. The full variable domain, its missing parts supplied by reference TRBV19 and TRBJ2-2, is DGGITQSPKYLFRKEGQNVTLSCEQNLNHDAMYWYRQDPGQGLRLIYYSQIVNDFQKGDIAEGYSVSREKKESFPLTVTSAQKNPTAFYLCASSASGAGELFFGEGSRLTVL.

The chain links TRBV7-8 to TRBJ2-1; D gene uncertain. The CDR3 loop spans 12 amino acids. Germline CDR1 is SGHVS and CDR2 is FQNEAQ. V was clipped by 5 bases and J by 9 bases, with 11 bases between them. CDR3 bases: TGTGCCAGCAGCCATAGTCAGGTTGAGCAGTTCTTC. It specifies CASSHSQVEQFF.

This sequence joins TRBV28 and TRBJ2-3; TRBD2 agrees at 8 bases. The CDR3 totals 17 residues. Looked up from germline, CDR1 is MDHEN and CDR2 is SYDVKM. The junction had 17 bases not matched to a gene; V was cut back by 5 bases and J by 7 bases. The CDR3 region has the DNA TGTGCCAGCAGTGATCCCCGGACTAGCATGGGCTATTATACGCAGTATTTT. This codes for CASSDPRTSMGYYTQYF.

The gene calls are TRBV19 and TRBJ1-5; D might be TRBD1 (6 bases). V was clipped by 5 bases and J by 1 base, with 9 bases between them. Germline values: CDR1 LNHDA, CDR2 SQIVND (reference sequence). The CDR3 spans 14 residues. CDR3 amino acids: CASSDGTSNQPQHF. The CDR3 coding sequence is TGTGCCAGTAGTGACGGGACAAGCAATCAGCCCCAGCATTTT.

CDR3: CAWSPNIYNEQFF. CDR3 coding DNA: TGTGCCTGGAGTCCCAATATATACAATGAGCAGTTCTTC. The rearrangement links TRBV30 to TRBJ2-1; D is undetermined. Looked up from germline, CDR1 is GTSNPN and CDR2 is SVGIG (reference sequence). The CDR3 spans 13 residues. V was cut by 2 bases and J by 4 bases, with 9 bases left in between.

In its sample, this clone was seen a few times. The chain joins TRBV6-1 to TRBJ1-5, with D possibly matching TRBD1 (6 bases). Between the trimmed V and J ends, which lost 4 bases and 3 bases, there was a span of 13 bases. This CDR3 is built from 15 residues. From germline, CDR1 is MNHNS and CDR2 SASEGT. In DNA form, the CDR3 reads TGTGCCAGCAGTGGCGGACAGATGTCCAATCAGCCCCAGCATTTT. This sequence encodes CASSGGQMSNQPQHF.

The gene calls are TRBV5-1 and TRBJ2-1, with 9 nucleotides matching TRBD1. The CDR3 extends over 15 amino acids. V was pared by 5 bases and J by 4 bases, with 7 bases of the junction left unmatched. CDR1 and CDR2 (germline): SGHRS, YFSETQ. The CDR3 is CASRSDRGRYNEQFF. CDR3 DNA sequence: TGCGCCAGCAGATCAGACAGGGGGAGGTACAATGAGCAGTTCTTC. Complete variable domain (other parts from reference TRBV5-1 and TRBJ2-1): KAGVTQTPRYLIKTRGQQVTLSCSPISGHRSVSWYQQTPGQGLQFLFEYFSETQRNKGNFPGRFSGRQFSNSRSEMNVSTLELGDSALYLCASRSDRGRYNEQFFGPGTRLTVL.

Only one count was recorded for this clone. The CDR3 sequence is CASSLRGARSYEQYF. In DNA form, the CDR3 reads TGTGCCAGCAGTTTAAGAGGCGCGAGGAGTTACGAGCAGTACTTC. The rearrangement joins TRBV28 to TRBJ2-7; D not resolved. The CDR3 loop spans 15 amino acids. V shed 2 bases and J shed 4 bases, with 15 bases lying between them. CDR1 is MDHEN, CDR2 SYDVKM, per germline.

The chain has TRBV5-1 and TRBJ2-5; TRBD2 might be the D (6 bases). From germline, CDR1 is SGHRS and CDR2 YFSETQ. The CDR3 has 15 residues. The V end was cut by 2 bases, the J end by 5 bases, with 16 bases between. The CDR3 nucleotides read TGCGCCAGCAGCTTCGGGAGAACCCCGGGGGAGACCCAGTACTTC. This gives the protein CASSFGRTPGETQYF. Variable domain in full (rest from reference TRBV5-1 and TRBJ2-5): KAGVTQTPRYLIKTRGQQVTLSCSPISGHRSVSWYQQTPGQGLQFLFEYFSETQRNKGNFPGRFSGRQFSNSRSEMNVSTLELGDSALYLCASSFGRTPGETQYFGPGTRLLVL.

V usage is TRBV14 and J usage is TRBJ2-1; 7 nucleotides align to TRBD2. The germline gives CDR1 SGHDN, CDR2 FVKESK. Germline trimming cut 2 bases from V and 7 bases from J; bases unmatched to any gene: 5. This CDR3 spans 14 amino acids. The CDR3 region is CASSQIYGRNEQFF. The CDR3 DNA reads TGTGCCAGCAGCCAAATATACGGGAGGAATGAGCAGTTCTTC.

The V and J genes are TRBV6-6 and TRBJ2-3, with D possibly called TRBD1 or TRBD2 (6 bases each). CDR3 length: 13 residues. V was trimmed by 6 bases and J by 7 bases, leaving 14 bases between them. Germline values: CDR1 MNHNY, CDR2 SVGAGI (reference sequence). The DNA for the CDR3 is TGTGCCAGCAGCGGGGGCAATTTAAATACGCAGTATTTT. It specifies CASSGGNLNTQYF.

This chain links TRBV19 with TRBJ2-3; D may be TRBD1 (5 bases). In germline, CDR1 is LNHDA, CDR2 SQIVND (reference sequence). CDR3 length equals 14 residues. Trimming pared 5 bases from V and 0 bases from J, leaving 9 bases between. The CDR3 region is CASSPGHSTDTQYF. The CDR3 coding sequence is TGTGCCAGTAGTCCAGGACACAGCACAGATACGCAGTATTTT. The entire variable domain, with the rest obtained from reference TRBV19 and TRBJ2-3, is as follows: DGGITQSPKYLFRKEGQNVTLSCEQNLNHDAMYWYRQDPGQGLRLIYYSQIVNDFQKGDIAEGYSVSREKKESFPLTVTSAQKNPTAFYLCASSPGHSTDTQYFGPGTRLTVL.

This clone was detected once. The gene calls are TRBV7-9 and TRBJ2-3, with D unresolved. Trimming pared 5 bases from V and 4 bases from J, leaving 7 bases between. Per germline, CDR1 SEHNR and CDR2 FQNEAQ (reference sequence). The CDR3 totals 12 residues. This CDR3 reads CASSPQSDTQYF. For the CDR3, the DNA is TGTGCCAGCAGCCCGCAGTCAGATACGCAGTATTTT.

The V and J genes are TRBV6-1 and TRBJ2-7; no clear D gene. With 6 bases removed from V and 2 bases from J, the gap between germline ends came to 11 bases. The CDR3 contains 13 residues. CDR1 is MNHNS, CDR2 SASEGT, per germline. The CDR3 protein is CASSRGGPYEQYF. CDR3 nucleotide sequence: TGTGCCAGCAGCCGAGGTGGCCCCTACGAGCAGTACTTC.

V gene TRBV28 combines with J gene TRBJ1-1; the D is unclear. The CDR3 is 15 amino acids. Between the trimmed V and J ends, which lost 6 bases and 1 base, there was a span of 15 bases. CDR1 is MDHEN and CDR2 is SYDVKM in the germline V gene. The CDR3 nucleotides read TGTGCCAGCAGCCGGTACGACACGTCGAACACTGAAGCTTTCTTT. The encoded protein is CASSRYDTSNTEAFF.

This rearrangement joins TRBV19 to TRBJ2-6, with D perhaps being TRBD1 or TRBD2 (6 bases each). Trimming removed 0 bases from V and 4 bases from J, with 10 bases in between. The CDR3 is made up of 16 amino acids. Germline V CDR1 and CDR2: LNHDA, SQIVND (reference sequence). In DNA form, the CDR3 reads TGTGCCAGTAGTATAGAGGGGGGCTCCGGGGCCAACGTCCTGACTTTC. As protein: CASSIEGGSGANVLTF. Based on the CDR3 plus reference TRBV19 and TRBJ2-6, the full variable domain is DGGITQSPKYLFRKEGQNVTLSCEQNLNHDAMYWYRQDPGQGLRLIYYSQIVNDFQKGDIAEGYSVSREKKESFPLTVTSAQKNPTAFYLCASSIEGGSGANVLTFGAGSRLTVL.

V gene TRBV15 combines with J gene TRBJ1-2; no firm D call. Germline CDR1 LNHNV, CDR2 YYDKDF (reference sequence). The CDR3 is made up of 16 amino acids. Trimming took 0 bases from V and 4 from J, leaving 15 bases between them. DNA of the CDR3: TGTGCCACCAGCAGAGATCGAGTTACAGCATTCTATGGCTACACCTTC. It codes for CATSRDRVTAFYGYTF.

The chain is built from TRBV28 and TRBJ1-1, with D maybe TRBD1 (6 bases). The CDR3 has 14 amino acids. Looked up from germline, CDR1 is MDHEN and CDR2 is SYDVKM. Trimming left V 5 bases short and J 5 bases short, with 15 bases between. CDR3 sequence (DNA): TGTGCCAGCAGTGCCGAAGGGGGTAGAACTGAAGCTTTCTTT. Translated, it gives CASSAEGGRTEAFF.

J is TRBJ2-7 and V is TRBV28; TRBD2 aligns across 8 bases. The germline CDR1 and CDR2 sequences are MDHEN and SYDVKM. Germline trimming cut 4 bases from V and 9 bases from J; bases unmatched to any gene: 5. CDR3 length: 12 amino acids. The CDR3 region is CASSSRGGRQYF. CDR3 DNA: TGTGCCAGCAGTTCCCGGGGGGGGAGGCAGTACTTC. The entire variable domain, with the rest obtained from reference TRBV28 and TRBJ2-7, is as follows: DVKVTQSSRYLVKRTGEKVFLECVQDMDHENMFWYRQDPGLGLRLIYFSYDVKMKEKGDIPEGYSVSREKKERFSLILESASTNQTSMYLCASSSRGGRQYFGPGTRLTVT.